This T cell receptor (beta chain) was retrieved from a study of CD8 T cells in Susac syndrome. The study sequenced TCR beta in blood CD8+ and CD4+ T cells. Both CD4+ and CD8+ T cells were negatively isolated, and TEMRA cells underwent FACS enrichment. The ends lost 4 bases at V and 6 bases at J; junction bases unmatched: 9. In germline, CDR1 is SGDLS, CDR2 YYNGEE. CDR3 length equals 16 residues. Reverse transcription of about 0.45 to 1 ug RNA used random hexamers. TCR beta CDR3 was amplified by immunoSEQ covering 54 Vbeta and 13 Jbeta. TCRdb ran MiXCR on the immunoSEQ multiplex PCR reads and lists one entry per CDR3 protein. The table records 200,000 to 250,000 distinct CDR3 sequences, 95% of them present only once.

This sequence was found in a human donor with multiple sclerosis. V gene TRBV9 combines with J gene TRBJ2-3, with 12 bases identical to TRBD1. The sequencing input was CD4+ T cells from PBMCs. The CDR3 DNA reads TGTGCCAGCAGCAATCCCGGGACAGGGGGCGCTGATACGCAGTATTTT. Translating gives CASSNPGTGGADTQYF.